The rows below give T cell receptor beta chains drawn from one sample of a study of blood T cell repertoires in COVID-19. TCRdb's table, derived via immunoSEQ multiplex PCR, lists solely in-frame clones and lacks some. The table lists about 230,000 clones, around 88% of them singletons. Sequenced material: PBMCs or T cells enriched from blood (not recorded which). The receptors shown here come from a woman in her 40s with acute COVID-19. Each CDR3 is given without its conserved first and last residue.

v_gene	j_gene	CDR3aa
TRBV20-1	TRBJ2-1	SASRLAGGGYNEQF
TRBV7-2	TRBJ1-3	ASSPQALVSGNTIY
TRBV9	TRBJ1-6	ASSVLQGQGYNSPLH
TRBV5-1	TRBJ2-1	ASSLGGGAYNEQF
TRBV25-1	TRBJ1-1	ASGHRGVRTEAF
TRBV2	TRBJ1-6	ASSDRTGNSPLH
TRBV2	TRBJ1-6	ASSGTGLNSPLH
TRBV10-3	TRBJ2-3	AISESGDTQY
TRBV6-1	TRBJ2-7	ASSGVDAGQGAYEQY
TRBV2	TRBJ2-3	ASSPSGGRTDTQY
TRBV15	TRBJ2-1	ATSRTRTAGTSRNNEQF